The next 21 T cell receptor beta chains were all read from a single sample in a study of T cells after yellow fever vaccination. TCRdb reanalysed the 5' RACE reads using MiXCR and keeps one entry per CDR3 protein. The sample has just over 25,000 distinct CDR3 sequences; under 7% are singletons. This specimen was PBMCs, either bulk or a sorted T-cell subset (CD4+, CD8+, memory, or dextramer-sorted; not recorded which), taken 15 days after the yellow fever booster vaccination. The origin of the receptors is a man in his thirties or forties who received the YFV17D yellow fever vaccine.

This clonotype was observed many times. This chain's CDR3 is CASSEGLAGVEVQYF. CDR3 sequence (DNA): TGTGCCAGCTCCGAGGGGCTAGCGGGAGTGGAGGTGCAGTACTTC. The V gene is TRBV2, the J gene TRBJ2-7, with 10 positions matching TRBD2. The CDR3 runs 15 residues. V lost 8 bases and J lost 9; bases outside the gene matches: 16. Looked up from germline, CDR1 is SNHLY and CDR2 is FYNNEI.

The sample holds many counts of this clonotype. The CDR3 protein is CASSSSGPTDTQYF. DNA of the CDR3: TGTGCCAGCAGTTCGAGCGGGCCTACAGATACGCAGTATTTT. The genes are TRBV25-1 and TRBJ2-3, with TRBD2 as a possible D gene (6 bases). The CDR3 is 14 amino acids. The germline V gene has CDR1 MGHDK and CDR2 SYGVNS. Deletions cut 5 bases from V and 3 bases from J, with 12 bases between.

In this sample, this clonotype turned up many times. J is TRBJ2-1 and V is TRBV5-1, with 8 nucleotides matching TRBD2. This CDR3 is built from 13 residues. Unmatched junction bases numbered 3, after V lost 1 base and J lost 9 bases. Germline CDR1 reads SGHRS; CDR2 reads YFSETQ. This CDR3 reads CASSLYSGAEQFF. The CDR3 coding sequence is TGCGCCAGCAGCTTGTATAGCGGGGCTGAGCAGTTCTTC.

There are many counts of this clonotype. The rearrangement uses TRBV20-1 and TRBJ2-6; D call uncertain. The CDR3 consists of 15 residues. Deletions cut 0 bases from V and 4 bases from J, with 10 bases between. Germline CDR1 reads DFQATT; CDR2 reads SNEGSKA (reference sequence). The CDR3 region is CSAREFGSGANVLTF. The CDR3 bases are TGCAGTGCTAGAGAATTCGGGTCGGGGGCCAACGTCCTGACTTTC.

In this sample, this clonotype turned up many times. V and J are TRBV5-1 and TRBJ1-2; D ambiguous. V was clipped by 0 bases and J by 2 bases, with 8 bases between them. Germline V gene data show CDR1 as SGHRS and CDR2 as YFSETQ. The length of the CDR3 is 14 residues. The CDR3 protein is CASSLGDTNYGYTF. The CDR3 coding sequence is TGCGCCAGCAGCTTGGGAGACACCAACTATGGCTACACCTTC.

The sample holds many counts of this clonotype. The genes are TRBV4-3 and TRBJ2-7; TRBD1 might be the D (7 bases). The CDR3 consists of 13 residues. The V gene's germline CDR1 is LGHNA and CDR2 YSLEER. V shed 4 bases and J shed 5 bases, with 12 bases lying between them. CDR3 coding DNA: TGCGCCAGCAGCCCTCAGGGGGAGGACGAGCAGTACTTC. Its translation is CASSPQGEDEQYF.

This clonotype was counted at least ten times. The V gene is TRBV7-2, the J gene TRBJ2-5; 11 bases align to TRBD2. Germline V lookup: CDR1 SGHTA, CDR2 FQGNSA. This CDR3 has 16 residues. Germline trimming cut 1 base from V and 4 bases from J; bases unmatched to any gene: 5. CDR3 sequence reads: CASSLVLAGGIETQYF. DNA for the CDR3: TGTGCCAGCAGCTTAGTGTTAGCGGGAGGGATAGAGACCCAGTACTTC.

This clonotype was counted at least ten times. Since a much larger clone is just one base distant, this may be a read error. CDR3 residues: CASSLGSRTDTQYF. The CDR3 bases are TGTGCCAGCAGCTTAGGTAGCCGCACAGATACGCAGTATTTT. The genes are TRBV7-2 and TRBJ2-3, with D hard to call. The CDR3 covers 14 residues. The germline V and J ends were trimmed by 1 base and 1 base, with 6 bases remaining between them. Germline V gives CDR1 SGHTA, CDR2 FQGNSA.

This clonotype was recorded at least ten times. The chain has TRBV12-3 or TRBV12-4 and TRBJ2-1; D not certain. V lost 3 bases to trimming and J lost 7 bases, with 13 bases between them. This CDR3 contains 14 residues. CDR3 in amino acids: CASSFKTPWNEQFF. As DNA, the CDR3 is TGTGCCAGCAGTTTTAAGACCCCGTGGAATGAGCAGTTCTTC.

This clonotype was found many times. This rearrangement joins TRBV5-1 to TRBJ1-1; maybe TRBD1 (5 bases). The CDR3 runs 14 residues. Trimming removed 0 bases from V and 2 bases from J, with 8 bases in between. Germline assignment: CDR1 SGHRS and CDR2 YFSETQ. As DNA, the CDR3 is TGCGCCAGCAGCTTGGACGGGGGAAACACTGAAGCTTTCTTT. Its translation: CASSLDGGNTEAFF. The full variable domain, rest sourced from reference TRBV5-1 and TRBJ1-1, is KAGVTQTPRYLIKTRGQQVTLSCSPISGHRSVSWYQQTPGQGLQFLFEYFSETQRNKGNFPGRFSGRQFSNSRSEMNVSTLELGDSALYLCASSLDGGNTEAFFGQGTRLTVV.

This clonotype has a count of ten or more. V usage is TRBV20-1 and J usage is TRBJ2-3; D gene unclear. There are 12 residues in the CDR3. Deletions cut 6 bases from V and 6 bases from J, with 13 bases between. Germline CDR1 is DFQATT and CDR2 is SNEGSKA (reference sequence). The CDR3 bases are TGCAGTGCCGGTTCCCGGGCGGATACGCAGTATTTT. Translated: CSAGSRADTQYF.

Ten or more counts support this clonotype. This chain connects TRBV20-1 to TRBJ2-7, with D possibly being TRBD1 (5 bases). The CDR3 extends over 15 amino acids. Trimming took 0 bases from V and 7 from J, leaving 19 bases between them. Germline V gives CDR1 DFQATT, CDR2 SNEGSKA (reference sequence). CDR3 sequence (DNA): TGCAGTGCTAGAGATACCCCAGGGCTTCCTCGGGAGCAGTACTTC. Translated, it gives CSARDTPGLPREQYF.

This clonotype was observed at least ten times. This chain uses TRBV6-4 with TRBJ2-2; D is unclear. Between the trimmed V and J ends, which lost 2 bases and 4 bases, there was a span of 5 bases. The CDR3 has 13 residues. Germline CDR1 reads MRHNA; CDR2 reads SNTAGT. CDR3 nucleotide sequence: TGTGCCAGCAGTGACAGGGCCACCGGGGAGCTGTTTTTT. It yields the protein CASSDRATGELFF.

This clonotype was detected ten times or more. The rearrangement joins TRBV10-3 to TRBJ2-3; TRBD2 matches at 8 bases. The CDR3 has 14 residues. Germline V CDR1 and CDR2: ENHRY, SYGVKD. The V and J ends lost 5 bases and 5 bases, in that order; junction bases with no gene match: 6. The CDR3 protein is CAISLERGKDTQYF. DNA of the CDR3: TGTGCCATCAGTTTAGAGCGGGGGAAAGATACGCAGTATTTT.

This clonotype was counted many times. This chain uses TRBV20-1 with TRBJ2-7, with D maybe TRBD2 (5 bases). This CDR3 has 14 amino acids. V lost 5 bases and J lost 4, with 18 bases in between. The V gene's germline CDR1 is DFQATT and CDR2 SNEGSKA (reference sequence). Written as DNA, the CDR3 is TGCAGTGCTTTACCCCTGAGGGCTGGTTACGAGCAGTACTTC. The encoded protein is CSALPLRAGYEQYF.

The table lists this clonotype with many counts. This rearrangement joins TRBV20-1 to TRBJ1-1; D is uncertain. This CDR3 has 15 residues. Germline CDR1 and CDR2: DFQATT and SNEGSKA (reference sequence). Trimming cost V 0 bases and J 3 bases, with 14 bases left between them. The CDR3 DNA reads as TGCAGTGCTAGAGATTTTAGGACTCGGGACACTGAAGCTTTCTTT. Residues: CSARDFRTRDTEAFF.

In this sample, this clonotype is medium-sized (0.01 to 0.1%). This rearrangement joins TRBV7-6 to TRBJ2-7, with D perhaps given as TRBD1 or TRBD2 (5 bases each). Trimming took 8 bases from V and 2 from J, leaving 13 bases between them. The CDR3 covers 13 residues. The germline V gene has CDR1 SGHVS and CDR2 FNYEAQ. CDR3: CASGRDHTYEQYF. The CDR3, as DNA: TGTGCCAGCGGCCGGGACCATACCTACGAGCAGTACTTC.

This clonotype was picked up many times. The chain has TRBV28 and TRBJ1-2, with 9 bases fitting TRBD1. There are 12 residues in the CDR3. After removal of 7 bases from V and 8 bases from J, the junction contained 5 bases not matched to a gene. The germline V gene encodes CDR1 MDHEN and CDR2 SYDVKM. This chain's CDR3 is CASKQGAEGYTF. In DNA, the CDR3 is TGTGCCAGCAAACAGGGGGCGGAGGGCTACACCTTC.

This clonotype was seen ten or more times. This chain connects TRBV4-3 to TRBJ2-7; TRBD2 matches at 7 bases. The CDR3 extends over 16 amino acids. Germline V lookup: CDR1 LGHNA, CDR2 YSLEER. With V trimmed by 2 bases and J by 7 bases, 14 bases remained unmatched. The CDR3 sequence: CASSQSAVGGSREQYF. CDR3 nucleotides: TGCGCCAGCAGCCAATCCGCTGTTGGCGGGAGTAGAGAGCAGTACTTC.

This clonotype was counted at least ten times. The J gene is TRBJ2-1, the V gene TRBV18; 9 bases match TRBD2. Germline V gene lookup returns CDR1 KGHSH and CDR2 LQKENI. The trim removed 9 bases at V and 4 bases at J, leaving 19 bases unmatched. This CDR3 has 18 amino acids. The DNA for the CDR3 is TGTGCCAGTTCCCCCGGACGGGTAGCGGGAGTGGGTTACAATGAGCAGTTCTTC. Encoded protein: CASSPGRVAGVGYNEQFF.

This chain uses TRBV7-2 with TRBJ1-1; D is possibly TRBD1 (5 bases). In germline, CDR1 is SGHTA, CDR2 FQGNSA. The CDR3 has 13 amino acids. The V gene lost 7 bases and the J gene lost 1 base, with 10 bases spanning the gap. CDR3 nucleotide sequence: TGTGCCAGCACGCGACAGCCGAACACTGAAGCTTTCTTT. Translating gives CASTRQPNTEAFF.